The 31 T cell receptor beta chains below all came from one sample that was sequenced in a study of T cells in Graves' hyperthyroidism and ophthalmopathy. Researchers took RNA transcripts and amplified the TCR beta CDR3 regions from them. HTBI primers were the set used in a first-round RT-PCR of the TCR CDR3. TCRdb reprocessed the multiplex PCR reads via MiXCR and lists one record per CDR3 protein. This repertoire shows around 600,000 distinct CDR3 sequences, 16% found once; its top ten account for approximately 3.5%. The source material was blood. The receptors here all came from a woman aged 40-49 years with Graves' ophthalmopathy.

This clonotype was seen at least ten times. The chain joins TRBV27 to TRBJ2-3; D may be TRBD2 (5 bases). Germline assignment: CDR1 MNHEY and CDR2 SMNVEV (reference sequence). V was cut by 7 bases and J by 7 bases, with 15 bases left in between. This CDR3 has 13 residues. The CDR3, as DNA: TGTGCCAGCACGGACCCCGGGGTTAATACGCAGTATTTT. This codes for CASTDPGVNTQYF.

The chain is built from TRBV4-1 and TRBJ2-7; 9 bases match TRBD1. The V gene's germline CDR1 is MGHRA and CDR2 YSYEKL. Germline trimming cut 1 base from V and 2 bases from J; bases unmatched to any gene: 3. This CDR3 is built from 15 residues. CDR3: CASSQARQGAYEQYF. The CDR3 DNA sequence: TGCGCCAGCAGCCAAGCCCGACAGGGGGCCTACGAGCAGTACTTC.

In regard to this clonotype: With a much larger clone just one base away, this may be a read error. Because the CDR3 is missing its conserved closing phenylalanine or tryptophan, this is likely a read error. CDR3 nucleotide sequence: TGTGCCAGCAGCCAAGAGGGACTAGCAGCCCATGAGCAGTTCTTA. Protein sequence: CASSQEGLAAHEQFL. The V and J genes are TRBV3-1 and TRBJ2-1; 9 bases align to TRBD2. The CDR3 runs 15 residues. V dropped 0 bases and J dropped 8; count of bases not matched to a gene: 5. Germline CDR1 LGHDT, CDR2 YNNKEL (reference sequence).

This clonotype was seen ten or more times. V usage is TRBV12-3 or TRBV12-4 and J usage is TRBJ2-7; D is uncertain. The CDR3 runs to 12 residues. Between the trimmed V and J ends, which lost 3 bases and 7 bases, there was a span of 10 bases. Here the CDR3 reads CASSFGVGEQYF. The CDR3 DNA reads as TGTGCCAGCAGTTTTGGGGTCGGTGAGCAGTACTTC.

The chain employs TRBV12-3 or TRBV12-4 and TRBJ2-3; D is uncertain. CDR3 length: 14 residues. Trimming stripped 7 bases from V and 6 bases from J, with 17 bases between. CDR3 sequence (DNA): TGTGCCAGCAAGCCCTTCGTGGATGGGGATACGCAGTATTTT. It encodes CASKPFVDGDTQYF.

This clonotype was detected only a few times. The chain combines TRBV20-1 with TRBJ2-7; perhaps TRBD2 as D (6 bases). The CDR3 consists of 14 residues. Trimming shortened V by 2 bases and J by 5 bases, and 16 bases separated the two germline ends. Germline V lookup: CDR1 DFQATT, CDR2 SNEGSKA (reference sequence). The CDR3 sequence is CSARKFGGYNEQYF. As DNA, the CDR3 is TGCAGTGCTAGAAAGTTCGGAGGGTACAACGAGCAGTACTTC.

This clonotype was seen a few times. J is TRBJ1-1 and V is TRBV20-1; weak D call: TRBD1 (5 bases). The ends were cut back, 3 bases at V and 4 bases at J, with 15 bases in the middle. The CDR3 spans 14 residues. The germline V gene has CDR1 DFQATT and CDR2 SNEGSKA (reference sequence). The CDR3 sequence: CSARVAGLPTEAFF. CDR3 sequence (DNA): TGCAGTGCTAGGGTTGCGGGGCTCCCCACTGAAGCTTTCTTT.

The V gene is TRBV30, the J gene TRBJ2-7; perhaps TRBD1 as D (6 bases). V lost 6 bases and J 4 bases, leaving 10 bases between the germline ends. The V gene's germline CDR1 is GTSNPN and CDR2 SVGIG (reference sequence). CDR3 length: 11 residues. CDR3 amino acids: CACSTGYEQYF. In nucleotides, the CDR3 is TGTGCCTGCAGTACAGGGTACGAGCAGTACTTC.

The V call is TRBV6-1, the J call TRBJ1-2; D might be TRBD1 (5 bases). Trimming shortened V by 8 bases and J by 4 bases, and 23 bases separated the two germline ends. The CDR3 extends over 16 amino acids. The germline V gene encodes CDR1 MNHNS and CDR2 SASEGT. In nucleotides, the CDR3 is TGTGCCAGCTTTCAACAACGGGGCCTCAGGAGCTATGGCTACACCTTC. Protein product: CASFQQRGLRSYGYTF.

A note on this clonotype: The likely explanation is a read error, given a far larger clone one base away. The genes are TRBV11-2 and TRBJ1-1, with 7 nucleotides matching TRBD1. The CDR3 length is 13 residues. In germline, CDR1 is SGHAT, CDR2 FQNNGV. CDR3 DNA: TGTGCCAGCAGCTCGGACAGGAACACTGAAGCTTCCTTT. This gives the protein CASSSDRNTEASF.

On this clonotype: Relative to the germline gene, one junction end is altered; a read error may explain this. CDR3 nucleotide sequence: TGTGCCAGCAGCTACTCCCTGGGACAGGGCTACGAGCAGTACTTC. It yields the protein CASSYSLGQGYEQYF. V usage is TRBV6-5 and J usage is TRBJ2-7; the match to TRBD1 covers 9 bases. CDR1 is MNHEY, CDR2 SVGAGI, per germline. The CDR3 runs 15 residues.

The J gene is TRBJ2-3, the V gene TRBV9; 14 bases are shared with TRBD2. Germline lookup yields CDR1 SGDLS and CDR2 YYNGEE. This CDR3 region has 20 residues. Losses at the gene ends were 3 bases for V and 3 bases for J; bases not matched to a gene: 15. The CDR3 is CASSAPRGTSGGSTTDTQYF. Here the CDR3 DNA reads TGTGCCAGCAGCGCTCCCCGGGGGACTAGCGGGGGATCTACGACAGATACGCAGTATTTT. The full variable domain, its missing parts supplied by reference TRBV9 and TRBJ2-3, is DSGVTQTPKHLITATGQRVTLRCSPRSGDLSVYWYQQSLDQGLQFLIQYYNGEERAKGNILERFSAQQFPDLHSELNLSSLELGDSALYFCASSAPRGTSGGSTTDTQYFGPGTRLTVL.

In the case of this clonotype: A much larger clone differs by one base, so this may be a read error. The chain has TRBV10-3 and TRBJ1-1; no definite D call. V shed 8 bases and J shed 0 bases, with 7 bases lying between them. Per the germline V gene, CDR1 is ENHRY and CDR2 is SYGVKD. The CDR3 consists of 12 residues. CDR3 in amino acids: CAIDSLNTEAFF. The DNA of the CDR3 is TGTGCCATCGATTCGTTGAACACTGAAGCTTTCTTT.

This chain uses TRBV5-4 with TRBJ2-3; the D call may be TRBD1 or TRBD2 (6 bases each). The CDR3 length is 13 residues. Per the germline V gene, CDR1 is SGHNT and CDR2 is YYREEE (reference sequence). The V and J ends lost 0 bases and 10 bases respectively, with 12 bases between them. The CDR3 sequence: CASSLVEGEAQYF. The DNA of the CDR3 is TGTGCCAGCAGCTTGGTGGAGGGGGAGGCGCAGTATTTT.

This clonotype showed up many times. The chain links TRBV3-1 to TRBJ2-5; 9 bases agree with TRBD2. V lost 0 bases, J lost 2 bases, and 7 bases stayed unmatched. The CDR3 spans 17 residues. Germline lookup yields CDR1 LGHDT and CDR2 YNNKEL (reference sequence). CDR3 sequence (DNA): TGTGCCAGCAGCCAAGATCACCTAGCGGGGAAGCAAGAGACCCAGTACTTC. It yields the protein CASSQDHLAGKQETQYF.

In this sample, this clonotype turned up many times. The V gene is TRBV5-6, the J gene TRBJ2-3; 11 bases are a match to TRBD2. Trimming cost V 0 bases and J 3 bases; bases outside gene matches: 3. In germline, CDR1 is SGHDT, CDR2 YYEEEE. This CDR3 has 16 amino acids. The CDR3 sequence is CASSLVLAGDTDTQYF. The CDR3 DNA follows: TGTGCCAGCAGCTTGGTACTAGCGGGAGATACAGATACGCAGTATTTT. Full variable domain (missing parts from reference TRBV5-6 and TRBJ2-3): DAGVTQSPTHLIKTRGQQVTLRCSPKSGHDTVSWYQQALGQGPQFIFQYYEEEERQRGNFPDRFSGHQFPNYSSELNVNALLLGDSALYLCASSLVLAGDTDTQYFGPGTRLTVL.

On this clonotype: A much larger clone is a single base away; this may be a read error. The J gene is TRBJ2-1, the V gene TRBV20-1; TRBD2 matches 11 bases. There are 15 residues in the CDR3. J was trimmed by 8 bases and V by 1 base; bases with no gene match: 7. CDR1 is DFQATT, CDR2 SNEGSKA, per germline (reference sequence). The DNA for the CDR3 is TGCAGTGCTAGAGCCTTAGCGGGGGGGCTCTATGAGCAGTTCTTC. It specifies CSARALAGGLYEQFF.

At least ten counts were recorded for this clonotype. The chain joins TRBV6-5 to TRBJ1-1; 7 bases are a match to TRBD1. Germline V gene sequence: CDR1 MNHEY, CDR2 SVGAGI. J was trimmed by 3 bases and V by 2 bases; bases with no gene match: 6. CDR3 size: 15 residues. Here the CDR3 reads CASSYQGGAYTEAFF. CDR3 DNA: TGTGCCAGCAGTTACCAGGGGGGCGCGTACACTGAAGCTTTCTTT.

This clonotype has ten or more counts. The chain uses TRBV30 and TRBJ2-1, with D unclear. Trimming stripped 4 bases from V and 0 bases from J, with 13 bases between. The CDR3 spans 15 residues. Germline V gene sequence: CDR1 GTSNPN, CDR2 SVGIG (reference sequence). The CDR3 DNA is TGTGCCTGGACCTCCCTTCGACACTCCTACAATGAGCAGTTCTTC. Its translation is CAWTSLRHSYNEQFF.

This clonotype was seen repeatedly, ten times or more. This rearrangement joins TRBV10-3 to TRBJ1-2; D ambiguous. Trimming took off 2 bases at V and 0 bases at J, with 10 bases between the two ends. Germline V CDR1 and CDR2: ENHRY, SYGVKD. This CDR3 has 15 amino acids. The CDR3 DNA follows: TGTGCCATCAGTGAGGAAGGGCAGGCTAACTATGGCTACACCTTC. Protein product: CAISEEGQANYGYTF.

With respect to this clonotype: One base away lies a much larger clone, so this may be a sequencing read error. This rearrangement joins TRBV5-5 to TRBJ2-5, with 12 bases identical to TRBD2. With 0 bases clipped from V and 7 bases from J, the junction kept 13 bases outside the gene matches. Germline CDR1 is SGHKS and CDR2 is YYEKEE (reference sequence). The CDR3 spans 18 residues. CDR3 region: CASSLEVGGLAGRVTQYF. The DNA of the CDR3 is TGTGCCAGCAGCTTGGAGGTTGGCGGACTAGCGGGACGCGTGACCCAGTACTTC. The complete variable domain, with remaining parts taken from reference TRBV5-5 and TRBJ2-5, reads DAGVTQSPTHLIKTRGQQVTLRCSPISGHKSVSWYQQVLGQGPQFIFQYYEKEERGRGNFPDRFSARQFPNYSSELNVNALLLGDSALYLCASSLEVGGLAGRVTQYFGPGTRLLVL.

This clonotype has ten or more counts. The chain combines TRBV12-3 or TRBV12-4 with TRBJ2-2; D is perhaps TRBD1 (6 bases). Trimming left V 7 bases short and J 1 base short, with 10 bases between. There are 14 residues in the CDR3. The CDR3 DNA is TGTGCCAGCACCGCGACAGGGAACACCGGGGAGCTGTTTTTT. Protein sequence: CASTATGNTGELFF.

In this sample, this clonotype turned up many times. This chain connects TRBV19 to TRBJ2-1; TRBD2 matches 7 bases. Germline V gene sequence: CDR1 LNHDA, CDR2 SQIVND (reference sequence). CDR3 length: 14 residues. Trimming removed 1 base from V and 10 bases from J; junction bases left unmatched: 7. The DNA of the CDR3 is TGTGCCAGTAGTATAGGTCTAGCGGATGTCGAGCAGTTCTTC. Protein product: CASSIGLADVEQFF.

This clonotype was counted many times. This chain connects TRBV7-9 to TRBJ2-3, with 8 nucleotides matching TRBD1. Germline lookup yields CDR1 SEHNR and CDR2 FQNEAQ (reference sequence). The J segment lost 2 bases and the V segment lost 0 bases, leaving 7 bases of the junction unmatched. CDR3 size: 17 residues. In DNA form, the CDR3 reads TGTGCCAGCAGCTTAGCGGCCACAGGGGGAGTCACAGATACGCAGTATTTT. Translation: CASSLAATGGVTDTQYF.

Many counts were recorded for this clonotype. This rearrangement joins TRBV28 to TRBJ2-3, with a weak D call TRBD2 (5 bases). V lost 8 bases and J 1 base, leaving 10 bases between the germline ends. The length of the CDR3 is 13 residues. Germline V gene data show CDR1 as MDHEN and CDR2 as SYDVKM. This CDR3 reads CASLSGGTDTQYF. The CDR3 DNA reads as TGTGCCAGCCTCAGCGGTGGCACAGATACGCAGTATTTT.

This clonotype was seen at least ten times. The chain combines TRBV11-2 with TRBJ1-2; 7 nucleotides align to TRBD1. Germline V gives CDR1 SGHAT, CDR2 FQNNGV. The CDR3 is made up of 13 amino acids. V gave up 6 bases and J gave up 4 bases; unmatched junction bases: 5. The CDR3 sequence is CASSSGQFYGYTF. The CDR3 DNA is TGTGCCAGCAGTTCGGGACAGTTCTATGGCTACACCTTC.

The CDR3 bases are TGTGCCAGCAGTTACAGGGAGGGGGGAGAGACCCAGTACTTC. This codes for CASSYREGGETQYF. The V and J genes are TRBV27 and TRBJ2-5, with D perhaps matching TRBD2 (7 bases). This CDR3 region has 14 residues. Trimming removed 4 bases at V and 4 bases at J, with 13 bases between. Germline V lookup: CDR1 MNHEY, CDR2 SMNVEV (reference sequence).

The chain couples TRBV6-5 to TRBJ1-5; 12 bases line up with TRBD1. There are 18 residues in the CDR3. V dropped 2 bases and J dropped 3; count of bases not matched to a gene: 8. CDR1 is MNHEY and CDR2 is SVGAGI in the germline V gene. Here the CDR3 reads CASSYAGTGGPLNQPQHF. DNA of the CDR3: TGTGCCAGCAGTTACGCCGGGACAGGGGGCCCTCTCAATCAGCCCCAGCATTTT.

V gene TRBV2 combines with J gene TRBJ1-1; D gene uncertain. Germline values: CDR1 SNHLY, CDR2 FYNNEI. With 3 bases removed from V and 10 bases from J, the gap between germline ends came to 15 bases. CDR3 length equals 13 residues. Here the CDR3 DNA reads TGTGCCAGCAGTGAGAGGGAAAGTAGGCCAGCTTTCTTT. It yields the protein CASSERESRPAFF.

About this clonotype itself: One end of the junction fails to match germline, which may point to a read error. V is TRBV10-2 and J is TRBJ2-7; a possible D gene is TRBD1 (5 bases). The CDR3 has 14 residues. Germline V CDR1 and CDR2: WSHSY, SAAADI. CDR3 sequence (DNA): TGTGCCAGCAGTGAAGAGGCAGGGTTCTACGAGCAGTACTTC. Its translation is CASSEEAGFYEQYF.

This clonotype was counted only a few times. CDR3 residues: CSVERAGANTEAFF. The CDR3 DNA is TGCAGCGTTGAAAGGGCAGGGGCGAACACTGAAGCTTTCTTT. The chain carries TRBV29-1 and TRBJ1-1; D perhaps matches TRBD1 (6 bases). The CDR3 covers 14 residues. Germline values: CDR1 SQVTM, CDR2 ANQGSEA. Trimming shortened V by 2 bases and J by 1 base, and 11 bases separated the two germline ends.